These T cell receptor beta chains were read from a single sample in a study of TIL therapy for anti-PD-1-resistant metastatic lung cancer. Assay used: immunoSEQ multiplex PCR; TCRdb lists only in-frame clones, some missing. The sample has over 20,000 clones, about two thirds seen once; the top ten hold 6.5% to 8%. The source material was tumor tissue, sampled at baseline. The receptors shown here come from a person aged 25 to 80 with non-small cell lung cancer. CDR3s include the opening cysteine and the closing phenylalanine or tryptophan. Fields, in order: V gene, clone size, D gene, J gene, CDR3 protein, CDR3 DNA. D genes are given only for firm matches. Not all rows give a size; the values are once, few, many and, for expanded clones, a class.

TRBV5-1,once,.,TRBJ1-3,CASSLHGQPSGNTIYF,TGCGCCAGCAGCTTACATGGACAGCCTTCTGGAAACACCATATATTTT
TRBV2,few,.,TRBJ2-7,CASSRQSYEQYF,TGTGCCAGCAGCCGACAGTCCTACGAGCAGTACTTC
TRBV19,.,.,TRBJ2-3,CASTATGRTDTQYF,TGTGCCAGTACCGCCACAGGGCGCACAGATACGCAGTATTTT
TRBV4-1,few,TRBD1,TRBJ1-6,CASSQDRGLSPLHF,TGCGCCAGCAGCCAAGACAGGGGGCTTTCACCCCTCCACTTT
TRBV5-1,.,.,TRBJ1-1,CASSYPQGDTEAFF,TGCGCCAGCAGCTACCCACAGGGTGACACTGAAGCTTTCTTT
TRBV10-1,.,.,TRBJ2-2,CASSSRGPNTGELFF,TGCGCCAGCAGCTCCAGGGGACCGAACACCGGGGAGCTGTTTTTT
TRBV7-9,.,TRBD1,TRBJ2-1,CASRGQGHNEQFF,TGTGCCAGCAGGGGACAGGGACACAATGAGCAGTTCTTC
TRBV6-5,few,.,TRBJ1-6,CASSQINSPLHF,TGTGCCAGCAGTCAGATTAATTCACCCCTCCACTTT
TRBV25-1,.,TRBD2,TRBJ2-3,CASSEKTSGGAGTDTQYF,TGTGCCAGCAGTGAAAAGACTAGCGGGGGGGCGGGCACAGATACGCAGTATTTT
TRBV6-1,.,TRBD1,TRBJ2-7,CASSEAVPRQGYF,TGTGCCAGCAGTGAAGCGGTACCGAGACAGGGTTACTTC
TRBV7-9,once,TRBD1,TRBJ2-7,CASSWGQGSYEQYF,TGTGCCAGCAGCTGGGGACAGGGATCCTACGAGCAGTACTTC
TRBV25-1,.,.,TRBJ1-2,CASSGGLGYGYTF,TGTGCCAGCAGCGGGGGGCTAGGATATGGCTACACCTTC
TRBV30,.,TRBD1,TRBJ1-1,CAWRVPGQGEAFF,TGTGCCTGGAGGGTCCCGGGACAGGGTGAAGCTTTCTTT
TRBV11-3,.,TRBD2,TRBJ2-1,CASSPVVAGGRDEQFF,TGTGCCAGCAGCCCGGTGGTAGCGGGGGGCCGGGATGAGCAGTTCTTC